A selection of T cell receptor beta chains follows, all from one sample in a study of T cells after yellow fever vaccination. TCRdb independently ran MiXCR on the 5' RACE reads; one entry per CDR3 protein. The sample lists about 340,000 distinct CDR3 sequences, approximately 3.9% occurring once. The sample was PBMCs, taken 5 days after the yellow fever booster vaccination. These receptors came from a man between 18 and 29 years old who received the YFV17D yellow fever vaccine. Each CDR3 is given with its conserved first and last residue. Fields, in order: CDR3 protein, CDR3 DNA, J gene, V gene, clone size, D gene. A D gene is named only where the DNA matches it firmly. Some rows mark clone size as missing; the rest say once, few, many or name a class of expanded clone.

cdr3_aa: CASSQMGLLQEAFF
cdr3_nt: TGCGCCAGCAGCCAAATGGGACTCCTTCAGGAAGCTTTCTTT
j_call: TRBJ1-1
v_call: TRBV4-1
clone_size: NA
d_call: NA

cdr3_aa: CASSIRAADQPQHF
cdr3_nt: TGTGCCAGTAGTATCCGGGCAGCCGATCAGCCCCAGCATTTT
j_call: TRBJ1-5
v_call: TRBV19
clone_size: NA
d_call: NA

cdr3_aa: CASSFGGIVGYTF
cdr3_nt: TGTGCCAGCAGCTTTGGGGGCATCGTGGGCTACACCTTC
j_call: TRBJ1-2
v_call: TRBV12-1
clone_size: NA
d_call: NA

cdr3_aa: CASKPDRGSDQYF
cdr3_nt: TGTGCCAGCAAGCCGGACCGGGGGAGTGACCAGTACTTC
j_call: TRBJ2-5
v_call: TRBV6-2/TRBV6-3
clone_size: many
d_call: NA

cdr3_aa: CASSPRLWGASSYEQYF
cdr3_nt: TGTGCCAGCAGTCCCCGTTTGTGGGGGGCAAGCTCCTACGAGCAGTACTTC
j_call: TRBJ2-7
v_call: TRBV6-1
clone_size: NA
d_call: NA

cdr3_aa: CSAPRKMDYGYTF
cdr3_nt: TGCAGTGCTCCCCGGAAGATGGACTATGGCTACACCTTC
j_call: TRBJ1-2
v_call: TRBV20-1
clone_size: NA
d_call: NA

cdr3_aa: CASSEVPGQGATEAFF
cdr3_nt: TGTGCCAGCAGTGAAGTCCCGGGACAGGGTGCGACTGAAGCTTTCTTT
j_call: TRBJ1-1
v_call: TRBV6-1
clone_size: NA
d_call: TRBD1

cdr3_aa: CASSAPEQGNTEAFF
cdr3_nt: TGTGCCAGCTCAGCCCCAGAACAGGGGAACACTGAAGCTTTCTTT
j_call: TRBJ1-1
v_call: TRBV18
clone_size: many
d_call: NA

cdr3_aa: CSATTGTRIYNEQFF
cdr3_nt: TGCAGTGCTACCACCGGGACTAGGATATACAATGAGCAGTTCTTC
j_call: TRBJ2-1
v_call: TRBV20-1
clone_size: NA
d_call: TRBD2

cdr3_aa: CASSQGTGDEQFF
cdr3_nt: TGCGCCAGCAGCCAGGGGACAGGGGATGAGCAGTTCTTC
j_call: TRBJ2-1
v_call: TRBV4-1
clone_size: NA
d_call: TRBD1

cdr3_aa: CASRTRQGHYEQYF
cdr3_nt: TGTGCCAGCAGAACCCGACAGGGACACTACGAGCAGTACTTC
j_call: TRBJ2-7
v_call: TRBV6-1
clone_size: few
d_call: TRBD1

cdr3_aa: CASMTGPGEKLFF
cdr3_nt: TGCGCCAGCATGACAGGACCAGGGGAAAAACTGTTTTTT
j_call: TRBJ1-4
v_call: TRBV5-1
clone_size: NA
d_call: NA

cdr3_aa: CASSQSGTGTTGELFF
cdr3_nt: TGCGCCAGCAGTCAATCGGGGACAGGGACCACCGGGGAGCTGTTTTTT
j_call: TRBJ2-2
v_call: TRBV23-1
clone_size: many
d_call: TRBD1

cdr3_aa: CATSRDPTASYNEQFF
cdr3_nt: TGTGCCACCAGCAGAGATCCCACAGCCTCCTACAATGAGCAGTTCTTC
j_call: TRBJ2-1
v_call: TRBV15
clone_size: NA
d_call: NA

cdr3_aa: CASSQVAGSYEQYF
cdr3_nt: TGCGCCAGCAGCCAAGTAGCGGGTTCCTACGAGCAGTACTTC
j_call: TRBJ2-7
v_call: TRBV4-3
clone_size: NA
d_call: TRBD2

cdr3_aa: CASSPGQGVEIYEQYF
cdr3_nt: TGTGCCAGCAGCCCTGGACAGGGGGTCGAAATCTACGAGCAGTACTTC
j_call: TRBJ2-7
v_call: TRBV6-5
clone_size: NA
d_call: TRBD1

cdr3_aa: CASSLADPTRYTF
cdr3_nt: TGTGCCAGCAGCTTAGCGGACCCGACCCGCTACACCTTC
j_call: TRBJ1-2
v_call: TRBV7-8
clone_size: few
d_call: NA

cdr3_aa: CASSLGGSITGELFF
cdr3_nt: TGTGCCAGCAGCTTAGGAGGGTCCATCACCGGGGAGCTGTTTTTT
j_call: TRBJ2-2
v_call: TRBV11-2
clone_size: few
d_call: NA

cdr3_aa: CASSPRTSGGVDTLYF
cdr3_nt: TGCGCCAGCAGCCCCCGGACTAGCGGGGGGGTAGATACGCTGTATTTT
j_call: TRBJ2-3
v_call: TRBV4-3
clone_size: NA
d_call: TRBD2

cdr3_aa: CASKAVMNTEAFF
cdr3_nt: TGTGCCAGTAAGGCAGTCATGAACACTGAAGCTTTCTTT
j_call: TRBJ1-1
v_call: TRBV19
clone_size: NA
d_call: NA

cdr3_aa: CASSLAPGGTDTQYF
cdr3_nt: TGTGCCAGCAGCTTAGCGCCGGGCGGCACAGATACGCAGTATTTT
j_call: TRBJ2-3
v_call: TRBV7-9
clone_size: few
d_call: NA

cdr3_aa: CASSPPPGQGANTQYF
cdr3_nt: TGTGCCAGCAGCCCCCCCCCGGGACAGGGGGCAAATACGCAGTATTTT
j_call: TRBJ2-3
v_call: TRBV7-2
clone_size: few
d_call: TRBD1

cdr3_aa: CASSKGLAGEETQYF
cdr3_nt: TGCGCCAGCAGCAAGGGACTAGCGGGGGAGGAGACCCAGTACTTC
j_call: TRBJ2-5
v_call: TRBV5-1
clone_size: few
d_call: TRBD2

cdr3_aa: CASSSPTKIGTQYF
cdr3_nt: TGTGCCAGCAGTTCCCCAACTAAGATCGGTACGCAGTATTTT
j_call: TRBJ2-3
v_call: TRBV12-3/TRBV12-4
clone_size: few
d_call: NA

cdr3_aa: CASGDSHGNQPQHF
cdr3_nt: TGTGCCAGCGGGGACTCTCACGGCAATCAGCCCCAGCATTTT
j_call: TRBJ1-5
v_call: TRBV6-6
clone_size: few
d_call: NA

cdr3_aa: CSVVLTGVLPFF
cdr3_nt: TGCAGCGTTGTGCTCACAGGGGTACTTCCTTTCTTT
j_call: TRBJ1-1
v_call: TRBV29-1
clone_size: few
d_call: TRBD1